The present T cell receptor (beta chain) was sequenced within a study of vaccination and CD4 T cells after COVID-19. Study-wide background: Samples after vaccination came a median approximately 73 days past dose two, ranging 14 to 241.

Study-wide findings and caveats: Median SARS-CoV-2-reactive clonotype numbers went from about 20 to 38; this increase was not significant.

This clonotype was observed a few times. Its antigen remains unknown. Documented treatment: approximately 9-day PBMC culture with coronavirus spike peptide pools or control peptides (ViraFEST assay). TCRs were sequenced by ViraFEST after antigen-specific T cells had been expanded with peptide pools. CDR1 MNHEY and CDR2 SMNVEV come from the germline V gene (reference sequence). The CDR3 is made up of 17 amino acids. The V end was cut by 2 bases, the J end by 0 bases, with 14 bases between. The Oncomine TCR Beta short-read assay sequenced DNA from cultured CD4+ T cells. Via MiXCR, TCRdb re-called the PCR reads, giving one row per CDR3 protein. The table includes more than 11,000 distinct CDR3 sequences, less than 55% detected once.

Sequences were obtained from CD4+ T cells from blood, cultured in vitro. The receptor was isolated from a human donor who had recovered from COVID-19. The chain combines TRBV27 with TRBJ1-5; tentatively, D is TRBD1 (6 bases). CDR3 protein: CASSLRGHRVSNQPQHF. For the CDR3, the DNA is TGTGCCAGCAGTTTAAGGGGCCACAGGGTTAGCAATCAGCCCCAGCATTTT.